A single TCR beta chain is shown here with its context. Its antigen is undetermined. This specimen comes from a study of breast tumors, draining lymph nodes, adjacent tissues. Study-wide findings and caveats: Data only fit, rather than demonstrated, lymph node origin of most tumor T cells. Tumor repertoires ranked between lymph nodes and nontumor tissue in diversity, with V and J gene preferences. Most tumor T cells seemingly derive from lymph node, then expand in tumor. Luminal-like breast cancer showed significantly greater tumor-nontumor repertoire similarity than basal-like breast cancer did.

The J segment lost 6 bases and the V segment lost 0 bases, leaving 4 bases of the junction unmatched. Germline CDR1 is LGHNA and CDR2 is YSLEER. The CDR3 has 14 amino acids. TCRdb re-called the multiplex PCR reads through MiXCR, storing one row per CDR3 protein. The table lists about 15,000 distinct CDR3 sequences, just under 45% of them singletons. The source material was tumor-adjacent breast tissue. This clonotype originated in a female donor with breast cancer. Some clones in this sample may be carry-over from other donors' samples. This chain joins TRBV4-3 and TRBJ2-5; 7 nucleotides agree with TRBD2. CDR3 nucleotide sequence: TGCGCCAGCAGCCAAGATGGCGGGGGACAGACCCAGTACTTC. Its protein is CASSQDGGGQTQYF.